A single sample is the source of the 21 T cell receptor beta chains below, sequenced in a study of cytomegalovirus exposure and HLA in healthy donors. A multiplex PCR was run with 60 Vbeta primers and 13 Jbeta primers. The method was immunoSEQ multiplex PCR; TCRdb's version includes in-frame clones alone and lacks a portion of them. The repertoire holds roughly 150,000 clones, approximately 82% seen once, with about 11% in the top ten. The specimen sequenced was PBMCs. The receptors here all came from a man aged 18 to 30 in good health and CMV-seropositive.

The table lists this clone with a few counts. V usage is TRBV10-3 and J usage is TRBJ2-7; D possibly corresponds to TRBD2 (5 bases). Germline CDR1 and CDR2: ENHRY and SYGVKD. The V end was cut by 3 bases, the J end by 5 bases, with 17 bases between. The CDR3 is 15 amino acids. CDR3 sequence reads: CAISDYDEGYHEQYF. CDR3 coding DNA: TGTGCCATCAGTGATTACGATGAGGGTTACCACGAGCAGTACTTC.

The genes are TRBV29-1 and TRBJ2-6; the D is unclear. This CDR3 has 15 amino acids. In germline, CDR1 is SQVTM, CDR2 ANQGSEA. V was clipped by 6 bases and J by 4 bases, with 16 bases between them. Written as DNA, the CDR3 is TGCAGCGTCGACATGAACTCGGCAGGGGCCAACGTCCTGACTTTC. Its protein is CSVDMNSAGANVLTF.

This clone was seen more than once but under ten times. The rearrangement uses TRBV11-2 and TRBJ2-5, with 8 bases matching TRBD2. The length of the CDR3 is 17 residues. Germline V gene lookup returns CDR1 SGHAT and CDR2 FQNNGV. The J segment lost 5 bases and the V segment lost 0 bases, leaving 11 bases of the junction unmatched. This chain's CDR3 is CASSLDRFGLARETQYF. The CDR3, as DNA: TGTGCCAGCAGCTTAGATCGATTCGGACTAGCACGGGAGACCCAGTACTTC.

This chain joins TRBV10-1 and TRBJ2-1; 7 positions agree with TRBD2. CDR3 length equals 14 residues. Germline V gene sequence: CDR1 WNHNN, CDR2 SYGVQD (reference sequence). V lost 3 bases and J lost 11; bases outside the gene matches: 10. The CDR3 sequence: CASSDSGTNNQQFF. In DNA form, the CDR3 reads TGCGCCAGCAGTGACTCCGGGACTAACAACCAGCAGTTCTTC.

This clone was seen a single time. The V and J genes are TRBV4-1 and TRBJ1-5, with 7 bases lining up with TRBD1. The germline CDR1 and CDR2 sequences are MGHRA and YSYEKL. The J segment lost 6 bases and the V segment lost 1 base, leaving 6 bases of the junction unmatched. The CDR3 has 15 amino acids. DNA of the CDR3: TGCGCCAGCAGCCAAGTTGAGGGGGCCGTTCAGCCCCAGCATTTT. Residues: CASSQVEGAVQPQHF.

V gene TRBV2 combines with J gene TRBJ2-4; 7 bases map to TRBD2. The CDR3 loop spans 14 amino acids. V trimming: 8 bases; J trimming: 7 bases; junction bases outside the gene matches: 11. CDR1 SNHLY and CDR2 FYNNEI come from the germline V gene. The CDR3 is CASGPGRPGNIQYF. The CDR3 DNA reads TGTGCCAGCGGTCCCGGGAGGCCGGGGAACATTCAGTACTTC.

The J gene is TRBJ2-7, the V gene TRBV10-3; D gene uncertain. Deletions cut 4 bases from V and 7 bases from J, with 8 bases between. Germline-derived CDR1 and CDR2 are ENHRY and SYGVKD. The CDR3 has 11 amino acids. The CDR3: CAISAAEEQYF. CDR3 sequence (DNA): TGTGCCATCAGTGCCGCCGAGGAGCAGTACTTC.

The chain couples TRBV7-8 to TRBJ1-4; no clear D gene. Trimming shortened V by 1 base and J by 4 bases, and 7 bases separated the two germline ends. CDR3 length: 14 amino acids. Germline V gene sequence: CDR1 SGHVS, CDR2 FQNEAQ. Written as DNA, the CDR3 is TGTGCCAGCAGCTTAGATAATAGTAATGAAAAACTGTTTTTT. Residues: CASSLDNSNEKLFF.

The J gene is TRBJ1-2, the V gene TRBV30; D ambiguous. Per the germline V gene, CDR1 is GTSNPN and CDR2 is SVGIG (reference sequence). The CDR3 has 13 amino acids. The germline V and J ends were trimmed by 2 bases and 3 bases, with 10 bases remaining between them. The CDR3 DNA reads as TGTGCCTGGAGTAATCAGGATTACTATGGCTACACCTTC. This codes for CAWSNQDYYGYTF.

The rearrangement joins TRBV28 to TRBJ2-1; possibly TRBD1 for D (5 bases). Trimming took 3 bases from V and 6 from J, leaving 12 bases between them. The CDR3 contains 14 residues. CDR1 and CDR2 from the germline V gene are MDHEN and SYDVKM. This chain's CDR3 is CASSLSRQSNEQFF. The CDR3 DNA follows: TGTGCCAGCAGTTTGAGTAGACAGTCCAATGAGCAGTTCTTC.

This chain connects TRBV5-8 to TRBJ1-5, with D unclear. The CDR3 sequence is 14 residues long. Germline V lookup: CDR1 SGHTS, CDR2 YDEGEE. Trimming shortened V by 2 bases and J by 4 bases, and 10 bases separated the two germline ends. The CDR3 loop is CASSLSAANQPQHF. DNA of the CDR3: TGTGCCAGCAGCTTATCGGCGGCGAATCAGCCCCAGCATTTT. The variable domain in full, with the rest retrieved from reference TRBV5-8 and TRBJ1-5, is EAGVTQSPTHLIKTRGQQATLRCSPISGHTSVYWYQQALGLGLQFLLWYDEGEERNRGNFPPRFSGRQFPNYSSELNVNALELEDSALYLCASSLSAANQPQHFGDGTRLSIL.

The chain recombines TRBV19 with TRBJ2-1; TRBD1 aligns across 8 bases. Losses at the gene ends were 7 bases for V and 6 bases for J; bases not matched to a gene: 11. The CDR3 runs to 15 residues. Germline V CDR1 and CDR2: LNHDA, SQIVND (reference sequence). The CDR3 DNA follows: TGTGCCAGTACAATTGACAGGGGATCCGGCAATGAGCAGTTCTTC. It specifies CASTIDRGSGNEQFF.

This sequence joins TRBV4-1 and TRBJ1-2; a weak D match, TRBD1 (6 bases). In germline, CDR1 is MGHRA, CDR2 YSYEKL. Trimming stripped 0 bases from V and 4 bases from J, with 12 bases between. This CDR3 contains 15 residues. The CDR3 DNA is TGCGCCAGCAGCCAAGATGAGACAGGCTCCTATGGCTACACCTTC. Translating it yields CASSQDETGSYGYTF.

The rearrangement uses TRBV5-1 and TRBJ2-1; 14 bases are shared with TRBD2. V lost 0 bases to trimming and J lost 2 bases; unmatched junction nucleotides: 4. Looked up from germline, CDR1 is SGHRS and CDR2 is YFSETQ. The CDR3 has 18 amino acids. The CDR3 coding sequence is TGCGCCAGCAGCTTGGCCGGGACTAGCGGGGGAGCCTACAATGAGCAGTTCTTC. Encoded protein: CASSLAGTSGGAYNEQFF.

This sequence joins TRBV7-2 and TRBJ2-1; TRBD2 matches 7 bases. With 2 bases clipped from V and 9 bases from J, the junction kept 4 bases outside the gene matches. The CDR3 totals 13 residues. The germline gives CDR1 SGHTA, CDR2 FQGNSA. In DNA form, the CDR3 reads TGTGCCAGCAGCTTAATGCGGGAGACTGAGCAGTTCTTC. Translated, it gives CASSLMRETEQFF.

The chain joins TRBV30 to TRBJ1-5; TRBD1 aligns across 8 bases. CDR3 size: 16 residues. J gave up 0 bases and V 1 base, and 5 bases lay outside the gene matches. Germline loops: CDR1 GTSNPN, CDR2 SVGIG (reference sequence). CDR3 nucleotide sequence: TGTGCCTGGAGTGCCCGGACAGGGATTAGCAATCAGCCCCAGCATTTT. Protein: CAWSARTGISNQPQHF.

The V call is TRBV19, the J call TRBJ1-1; the D gene is possibly TRBD1 (5 bases). Deletions cut 5 bases from V and 0 bases from J, with 19 bases between. This CDR3 region has 17 residues. In germline, CDR1 is LNHDA, CDR2 SQIVND (reference sequence). CDR3 coding DNA: TGTGCCAGTAGTTCCCGGCAGGGCCGGAAAATGAACACTGAAGCTTTCTTT. Residues: CASSSRQGRKMNTEAFF.

This clone is a singleton in its sample. This chain links TRBV6-1 with TRBJ2-2; a possible D gene is TRBD1 (6 bases). V was cut by 2 bases and J by 5 bases, with 18 bases left in between. The CDR3 has 17 residues. Germline CDR1 reads MNHNS; CDR2 reads SASEGT. The CDR3 DNA reads TGTGCCAGCAGTGAAATTCGGGACATCTTATCTACCGGGGAGCTGTTTTTT. Translating gives CASSEIRDILSTGELFF.

The J gene is TRBJ2-3, the V gene TRBV5-1; D remains ambiguous. The V and J ends lost 1 base and 0 bases respectively, with 6 bases between them. This CDR3 spans 14 amino acids. Germline assignment: CDR1 SGHRS and CDR2 YFSETQ. The CDR3 DNA is TGCGCCAGCAGCTTGCGAGCTAGCACAGATACGCAGTATTTT. The encoded protein is CASSLRASTDTQYF.

The chain employs TRBV6-1 and TRBJ2-3, with TRBD2 matching over 7 bases. CDR3 length: 14 amino acids. Germline trimming cut 10 bases from V and 1 base from J; bases unmatched to any gene: 8. CDR1 and CDR2 from the germline V gene are MNHNS and SASEGT. The CDR3, as DNA: TGTGCCACCCGACAGCTAGCGGGCACAGATACGCAGTATTTT. Translating gives CATRQLAGTDTQYF.

This chain uses TRBV13 with TRBJ2-3, with a possible D match to TRBD2 (5 bases). The CDR3 extends over 18 amino acids. Germline CDR1 is PRHDT and CDR2 is FYEKMQ (reference sequence). The ends were cut back, 6 bases at V and 0 bases at J, with 22 bases in the middle. The CDR3: CASRQTRTGLSSTDTQYF. The CDR3 nucleotides are TGTGCCAGCAGACAAACCAGGACGGGATTATCTAGCACAGATACGCAGTATTTT.